The 18 T cell receptor beta chains reported below all come from one sample, sequenced in a study of CD8 T cells in ankylosing spondylitis. Notes on the study in general: Blood of patients with ankylosing spondylitis appeared to be characterized by a TCR beta motif of several highly homologous variants.

The antigens for these receptors are not known. TCRdb ran MiXCR on the 5' RACE reads and lists one entry per CDR3 protein. The sample records roughly 670,000 distinct CDR3 sequences, around 17% being singletons. The sequencing input was blood, either unsorted or a sorted T cell fraction (not recorded which). Every receptor here comes from a male donor with ankylosing spondylitis.

This sequence joins TRBV3-1 and TRBJ2-3; 9 bases match TRBD2. Looked up from germline, CDR1 is LGHDT and CDR2 is YNNKEL (reference sequence). This CDR3 has 16 amino acids. V was clipped by 4 bases and J by 0 bases; unmatched bases: 5. CDR3 residues: CASSRLAGVSTDTQYF. The CDR3 DNA is TGTGCCAGCAGCCGATTAGCGGGGGTGAGCACAGATACGCAGTATTTT.

The gene calls are TRBV2 and TRBJ1-6; D not resolved. The CDR3 has 17 residues. V was cut by 7 bases and J by 2 bases, with 18 bases left in between. Germline V gene sequence: CDR1 SNHLY, CDR2 FYNNEI. CDR3 DNA sequence: TGTGCCAGCATCAATCCTAACCCCGTTGCCTATAATTCACCCCTCCACTTT. Amino acids: CASINPNPVAYNSPLHF.

In this sample, this clonotype turned up a few times. The gene calls are TRBV6-1 and TRBJ2-5, with 15 nucleotides matching TRBD2. The length of the CDR3 is 17 residues. The V segment lost 5 bases and the J segment 5 bases; nucleotides outside the gene matches: 9. Germline CDR1 MNHNS, CDR2 SASEGT. In DNA form, the CDR3 reads TGTGCCAGCAGTCCCCGGGGACTAGCGGGGGGATTTGAGACCCAGTACTTC. Residues: CASSPRGLAGGFETQYF.

The chain recombines TRBV6-1 with TRBJ2-3; 7 bases match TRBD2. Germline V gene lookup returns CDR1 MNHNS and CDR2 SASEGT. V gave up 8 bases and J gave up 1 base; unmatched junction bases: 9. The CDR3 extends over 15 amino acids. The CDR3 nucleotides read TGTGCCAGCCGTGGGAGTGGGGGGGGCACAGATACGCAGTATTTT. It codes for CASRGSGGGTDTQYF.

This clonotype was counted between two and nine times. V is TRBV4-1 and J is TRBJ2-1, with 8 bases that match TRBD1. Unmatched junction bases numbered 9, after V lost 2 bases and J lost 6 bases. The CDR3 totals 16 residues. Germline values: CDR1 MGHRA, CDR2 YSYEKL. The CDR3 coding sequence is TGCGCCAGCAGCCAACCACCCCGGGACAGGATCAATGAGCAGTTCTTC. Protein: CASSQPPRDRINEQFF.

This clonotype was seen more than once but under ten times. The chain is built from TRBV20-1 and TRBJ2-5; no definite D call. CDR1 is DFQATT, CDR2 SNEGSKA, per germline (reference sequence). The CDR3 loop spans 12 amino acids. Trimming shortened V by 3 bases and J by 7 bases, and 12 bases separated the two germline ends. The CDR3 bases are TGCAGTGCTAGTCAGACCCCCAGGACCCAGTACTTC. As protein: CSASQTPRTQYF.

This clonotype was picked up a small number of times. V and J are TRBV9 and TRBJ1-2; possibly TRBD1 for D (5 bases). The ends were cut back, 4 bases at V and 6 bases at J, with 19 bases in the middle. The CDR3 covers 15 residues. Looked up from germline, CDR1 is SGDLS and CDR2 is YYNGEE. The CDR3 nucleotides are TGTGCCAGCAGCCCATCCTTGACAGACACCAATGGCTACACCTTC. Encoded protein: CASSPSLTDTNGYTF.

The chain has TRBV12-3 or TRBV12-4 and TRBJ2-2, with no clear D. Trimming shortened V by 7 bases and J by 7 bases, and 10 bases separated the two germline ends. The CDR3 runs 12 residues. The CDR3 DNA follows: TGTGCCAGCACCCAATGGGGCGGGGAGCTGTTTTTT. It translates to CASTQWGGELFF.

The gene calls are TRBV7-9 and TRBJ1-5, with a possible D match to TRBD1 (5 bases). The CDR3 totals 16 residues. CDR1 is SEHNR and CDR2 is FQNEAQ in the germline V gene (reference sequence). V was pared by 1 base and J by 1 base, with 11 bases between. CDR3 DNA: TGTGCCAGCAGCTTAGAACAGGACCGGAGCAATCAGCCCCAGCATTTT. This codes for CASSLEQDRSNQPQHF.

The rearrangement links TRBV5-1 to TRBJ2-3; 8 bases are a match to TRBD1. The CDR3 runs 17 residues. CDR1 is SGHRS, CDR2 YFSETQ, per germline. Losses at the gene ends were 1 base for V and 4 bases for J; bases not matched to a gene: 11. The CDR3, as DNA: TGCGCCAGCAGCTTGAATGGACAGGGAAAAAAGTCAGATACGCAGTATTTT. It translates to CASSLNGQGKKSDTQYF.

This clonotype was observed a few times. The chain employs TRBV4-1 and TRBJ2-3; no definite D call. Trimming shortened V by 11 bases and J by 2 bases, and 8 bases separated the two germline ends. This CDR3 is 11 amino acids long. Germline lookup yields CDR1 MGHRA and CDR2 YSYEKL. The CDR3 spells CAWPNTDTQYF. In DNA, the CDR3 is TGCGCCTGGCCGAACACAGATACGCAGTATTTT.

There are a few counts of this clonotype. The genes are TRBV6-5 and TRBJ1-2; 7 positions match TRBD1. V was clipped by 2 bases and J by 4 bases; unmatched bases: 13. From germline, CDR1 is MNHEY and CDR2 SVGAGI. The CDR3 covers 17 residues. In nucleotides, the CDR3 is TGTGCCAGCAGTTACAAAGCAGGGGGTTCGGGGAGCTATGGCTACACCTTC. Encoded protein: CASSYKAGGSGSYGYTF.

This chain links TRBV29-1 with TRBJ2-1; 9 bases fit TRBD1. Germline V lookup: CDR1 SQVTM, CDR2 ANQGSEA. The CDR3 is 14 amino acids. Trimming took 6 bases from V and 7 from J; bases not matched to a gene: 10. The CDR3 here is CSVFGQGRINEQFF. In DNA form, the CDR3 reads TGCAGCGTCTTCGGACAGGGGAGGATTAATGAGCAGTTCTTC.

Only a few counts were recorded for this clonotype. The chain couples TRBV7-6 to TRBJ2-4; D gene uncertain. The CDR3 is 13 residues long. Germline loops: CDR1 SGHVS, CDR2 FNYEAQ. Trimming took off 6 bases at V and 5 bases at J, with 11 bases between the two ends. CDR3 sequence reads: CASSPRTENIQYF. The DNA for the CDR3 is TGTGCCAGCAGTCCTAGAACCGAAAACATTCAGTACTTC.

This clonotype has a count of ten or more. This chain uses TRBV7-2 with TRBJ2-1; 9 positions agree with TRBD2. The trim removed 6 bases at V and 0 bases at J, leaving 3 bases unmatched. The germline V gene encodes CDR1 SGHTA and CDR2 FQGNSA. The CDR3 extends over 15 amino acids. The DNA for the CDR3 is TGTGCCAGCAGGTTTAGCGGGAGCTCCTACAATGAGCAGTTCTTC. This gives the protein CASRFSGSSYNEQFF.

The chain recombines TRBV12-3 or TRBV12-4 with TRBJ2-1; D may be TRBD2 (6 bases). The V and J ends lost 3 bases and 7 bases respectively, with 10 bases between them. The CDR3 is 13 residues long. Here the CDR3 reads CASSFWRGNEQFF. CDR3 coding DNA: TGTGCCAGCAGTTTCTGGCGGGGTAATGAGCAGTTCTTC.

This clonotype occurred a few times. The genes are TRBV24-1 and TRBJ1-5; D is unresolved. CDR1 is KGHDR, CDR2 SFDVKD, per germline. This CDR3 contains 15 residues. The ends were cut back, 3 bases at V and 4 bases at J, with 12 bases in the middle. CDR3 sequence reads: CATSDHGGPNQPQHF. DNA of the CDR3: TGTGCCACCAGTGATCACGGCGGACCTAATCAGCCCCAGCATTTT.

This rearrangement joins TRBV12-3 or TRBV12-4 to TRBJ1-1; no firm D call. This CDR3 is 14 amino acids long. The V end lost 1 base, the J end lost 11 bases, and 17 bases lay between the germline ends. CDR3 amino acids: CASSLVGSLSSAFF. CDR3 DNA: TGTGCCAGCAGTTTAGTCGGCAGTCTATCCTCGGCTTTCTTT.